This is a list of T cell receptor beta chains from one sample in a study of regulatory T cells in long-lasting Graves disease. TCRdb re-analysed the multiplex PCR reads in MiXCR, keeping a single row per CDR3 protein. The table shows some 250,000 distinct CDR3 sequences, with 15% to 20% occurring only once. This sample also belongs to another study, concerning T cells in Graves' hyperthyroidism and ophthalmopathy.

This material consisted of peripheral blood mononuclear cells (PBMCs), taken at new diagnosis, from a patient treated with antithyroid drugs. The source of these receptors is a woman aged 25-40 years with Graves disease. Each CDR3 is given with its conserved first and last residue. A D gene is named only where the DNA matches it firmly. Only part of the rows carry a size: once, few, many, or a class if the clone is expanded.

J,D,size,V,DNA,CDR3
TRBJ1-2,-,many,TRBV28,TGTGCCAGCAGTCCCGGGGGGACCTGGGACTATGGCTACACCTTC,CASSPGGTWDYGYTF
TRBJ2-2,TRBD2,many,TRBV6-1,TGTGCCACCGTTCCACTAGCGGGGGGGCCTTCGGGCACCGGGGAGCTGTTTTTT,CATVPLAGGPSGTGELFF
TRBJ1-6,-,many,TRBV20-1,TGCAGTGCTAGGCCCGATGGGGGGCCTAATTCACCCCTCCACTTT,CSARPDGGPNSPLHF
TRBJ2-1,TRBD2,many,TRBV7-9,TGTGCCAGCAGCTTTCCTAGCGGGAATGAGCAGTTCTTC,CASSFPSGNEQFF
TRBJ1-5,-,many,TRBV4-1,TGCGCCAGCAGCCAAGATCCCTCTACCAGGAATCAGCCCCAGCATTTT,CASSQDPSTRNQPQHF
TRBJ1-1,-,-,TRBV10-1,TGCGCCAGCAGTGAGTCGGCAGGGCGGAACACTGAAGCTTTCTTT,CASSESAGRNTEAFF
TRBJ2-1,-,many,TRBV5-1,TGTGCCAGCAGCCGGGACCTGGTGGGCTACAATGAGCAGTTCTTC,CASSRDLVGYNEQFF
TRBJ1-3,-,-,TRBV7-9,TGTGCCAGCAGCTTAGCGGTAGCTGGAAACACCATATATTTT,CASSLAVAGNTIYF
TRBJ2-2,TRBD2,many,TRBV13,TGTGCCAGCAGCCCCGGACTAGCGGGGGGGCCGAGGAAAACCGGGGAGCTGTTTTTT,CASSPGLAGGPRKTGELFF
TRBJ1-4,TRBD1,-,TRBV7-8,TGTGCCAGCAGCTTTGAACAGGGGGTCGGGGAAAAACTGTTTTTT,CASSFEQGVGEKLFF
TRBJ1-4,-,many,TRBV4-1,TGCGCCAGCAGCCAAACAGGTGACAGTCACAATGAAAAACTGTTTTTT,CASSQTGDSHNEKLFF
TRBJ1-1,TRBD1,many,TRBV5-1,TGCGCCAGCAGCAAAACAGGGGCCTGGACTGAAGCTTTCTTT,CASSKTGAWTEAFF
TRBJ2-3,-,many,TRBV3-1,TGTGCCAGCAGCCAAGGGGTGGATACGCAGTATTTT,CASSQGVDTQYF
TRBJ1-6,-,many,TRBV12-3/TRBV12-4,TGTGCCAGCAGCCTAATGAGGGATTCACCCCTCCACTTT,CASSLMRDSPLHF
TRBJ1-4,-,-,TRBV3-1,TGTGCCAGCAGCCTCCGGGAGGAAGAAAAACTGTTTTTT,CASSLREEEKLFF
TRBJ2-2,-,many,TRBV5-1,TGCGCCAGCAGCTTTCAGTTGACCGGGGAGCTGTTTTTT,CASSFQLTGELFF
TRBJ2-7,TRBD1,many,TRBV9,TGTGCCAGCAGCGTAGGACCAGGGGGCAACTACGAGCAGTACTTC,CASSVGPGGNYEQYF